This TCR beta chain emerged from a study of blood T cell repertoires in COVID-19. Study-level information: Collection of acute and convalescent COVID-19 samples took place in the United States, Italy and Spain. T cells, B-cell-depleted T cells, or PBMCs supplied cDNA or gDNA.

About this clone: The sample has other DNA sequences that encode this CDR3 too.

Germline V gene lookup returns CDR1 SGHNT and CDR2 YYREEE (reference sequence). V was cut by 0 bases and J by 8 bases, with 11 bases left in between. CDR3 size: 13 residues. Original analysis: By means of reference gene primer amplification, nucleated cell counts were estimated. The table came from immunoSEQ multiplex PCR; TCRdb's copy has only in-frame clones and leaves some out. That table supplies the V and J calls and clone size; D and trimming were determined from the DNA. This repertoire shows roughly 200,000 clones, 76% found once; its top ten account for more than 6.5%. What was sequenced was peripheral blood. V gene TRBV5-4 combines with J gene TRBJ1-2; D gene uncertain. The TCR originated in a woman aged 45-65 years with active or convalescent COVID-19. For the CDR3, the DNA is TGTGCCAGCAGCTTGGCAGGCGCCGACGGCTACACCTTC. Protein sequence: CASSLAGADGYTF. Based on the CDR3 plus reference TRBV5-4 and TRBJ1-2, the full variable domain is ETGVTQSPTHLIKTRGQQVTLRCSSQSGHNTVSWYQQALGQGPQFIFQYYREEENGRGNFPPRFSGLQFPNYSSELNVNALELDDSALYLCASSLAGADGYTFGSGTRLTVV.